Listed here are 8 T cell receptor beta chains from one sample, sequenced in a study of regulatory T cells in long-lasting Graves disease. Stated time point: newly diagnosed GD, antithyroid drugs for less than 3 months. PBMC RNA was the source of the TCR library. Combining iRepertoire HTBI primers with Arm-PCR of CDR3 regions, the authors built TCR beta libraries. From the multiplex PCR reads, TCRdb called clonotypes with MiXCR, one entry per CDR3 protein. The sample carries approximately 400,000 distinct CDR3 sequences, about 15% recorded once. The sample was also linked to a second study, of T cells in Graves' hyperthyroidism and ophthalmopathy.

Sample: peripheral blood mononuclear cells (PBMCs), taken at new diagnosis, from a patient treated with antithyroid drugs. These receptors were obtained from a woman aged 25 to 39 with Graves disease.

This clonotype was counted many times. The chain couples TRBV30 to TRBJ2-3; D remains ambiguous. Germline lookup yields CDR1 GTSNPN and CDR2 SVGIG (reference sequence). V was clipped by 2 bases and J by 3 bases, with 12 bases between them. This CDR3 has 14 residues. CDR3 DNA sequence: TGTGCCTGGAGTCCCACGGGTGGGACAGATACGCAGTATTTT. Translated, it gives CAWSPTGGTDTQYF.

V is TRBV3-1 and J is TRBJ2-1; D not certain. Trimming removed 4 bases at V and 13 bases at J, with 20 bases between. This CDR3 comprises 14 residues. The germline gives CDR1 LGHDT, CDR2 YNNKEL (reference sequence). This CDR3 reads CASSLTSTQETQFF. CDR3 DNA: TGTGCCAGCAGCCTTACCTCGACTCAAGAGACCCAGTTCTTC.

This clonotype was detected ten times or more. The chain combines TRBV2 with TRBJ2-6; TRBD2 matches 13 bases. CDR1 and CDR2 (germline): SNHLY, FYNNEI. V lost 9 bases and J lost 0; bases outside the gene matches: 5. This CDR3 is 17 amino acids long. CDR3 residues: CARLAGGTHSGANVLTF. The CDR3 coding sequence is TGTGCCAGACTAGCGGGAGGGACCCACTCTGGGGCCAACGTCCTGACTTTC.

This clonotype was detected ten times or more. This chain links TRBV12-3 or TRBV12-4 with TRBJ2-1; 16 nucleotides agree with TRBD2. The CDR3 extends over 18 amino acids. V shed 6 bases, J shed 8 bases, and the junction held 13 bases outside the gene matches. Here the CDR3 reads CASSPGTSGRALLHEQFF. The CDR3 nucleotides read TGTGCCAGCAGCCCCGGGACTAGCGGGAGGGCCCTCTTGCATGAGCAGTTCTTC.

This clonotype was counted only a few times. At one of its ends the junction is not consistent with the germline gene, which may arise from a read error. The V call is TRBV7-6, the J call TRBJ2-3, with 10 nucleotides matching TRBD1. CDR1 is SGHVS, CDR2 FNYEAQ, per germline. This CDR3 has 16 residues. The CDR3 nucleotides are TGTGCCAGCAGCTTAGGATGGGACAGGGGTACAGATGCGCAGTATTTT. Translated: CASSLGWDRGTDAQYF.

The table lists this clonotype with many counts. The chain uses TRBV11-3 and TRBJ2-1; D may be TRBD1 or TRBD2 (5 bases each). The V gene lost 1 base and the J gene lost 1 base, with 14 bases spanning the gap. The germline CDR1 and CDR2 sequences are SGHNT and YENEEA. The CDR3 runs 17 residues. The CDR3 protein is CASSLGSGSWSYNEQFF. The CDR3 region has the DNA TGTGCCAGCAGCTTAGGATCAGGGAGCTGGTCCTACAATGAGCAGTTCTTC.

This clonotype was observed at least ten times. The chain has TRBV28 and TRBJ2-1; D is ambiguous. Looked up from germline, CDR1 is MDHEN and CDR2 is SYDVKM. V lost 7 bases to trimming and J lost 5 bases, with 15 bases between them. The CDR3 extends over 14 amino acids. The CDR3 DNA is TGTGCCAGCATCCCCTCCAGGCAGGACAATGAGCAGTTCTTC. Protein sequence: CASIPSRQDNEQFF.

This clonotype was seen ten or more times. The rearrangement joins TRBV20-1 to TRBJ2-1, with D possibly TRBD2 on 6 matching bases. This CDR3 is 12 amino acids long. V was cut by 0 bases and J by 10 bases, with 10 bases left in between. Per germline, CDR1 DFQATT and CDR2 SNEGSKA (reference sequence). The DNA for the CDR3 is TGCAGTGCTAGAGAGAGCCGGGAGGAGCAGTTCTTC. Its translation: CSARESREEQFF.